The T cell receptor beta chain under discussion was sequenced for a study of immune heterogeneity within non-small cell lung tumors. Multiplex PCR relied on 32 V and 13 J primers to amplify TCR beta CDR3. A single record per CDR3 protein comes from TCRdb applying MiXCR to the multiplex PCR reads. The table includes 4,000 to 5,000 distinct CDR3 sequences, approximately 30% detected once. Relative to its sample, this clonotype is medium-sized. Bulk tumor gDNA, roughly 600 ng per sample, served as the TCR template. Several far-apart biopsies were taken per primary tumor during surgery. Curative operations were performed on patients who had untreated, newly diagnosed non-small cell lung cancer. Trimming removed 1 base from V and 4 bases from J, with 10 bases in between. Germline loops: CDR1 KGHSH, CDR2 LQKENI. The length of the CDR3 is 14 residues.

This sequence originates from a woman aged 50 to 60 with non-small cell lung cancer. The J gene is TRBJ2-5, the V gene TRBV18; D is perhaps TRBD2 (5 bases). Sequences were obtained from lung tumor tissue. The chain's CDR3 is CASSPLGGRETQYF. The CDR3 DNA follows: TGTGCCAGCTCACCACTGGGCGGGCGAGAGACCCAGTACTTC.